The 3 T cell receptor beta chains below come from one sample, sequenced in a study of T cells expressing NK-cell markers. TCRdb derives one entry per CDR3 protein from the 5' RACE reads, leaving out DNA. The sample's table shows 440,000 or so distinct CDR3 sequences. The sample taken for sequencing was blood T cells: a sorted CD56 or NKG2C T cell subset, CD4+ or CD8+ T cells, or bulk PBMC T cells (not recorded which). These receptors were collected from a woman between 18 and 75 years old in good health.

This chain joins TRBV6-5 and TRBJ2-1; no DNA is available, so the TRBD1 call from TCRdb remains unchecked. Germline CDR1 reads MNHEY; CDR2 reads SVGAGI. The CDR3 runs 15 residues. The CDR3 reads CASTYSDREGNEQFF.

The CDR3 sequence is CSARDDFWAGGPDNTGELFF. The chain recombines TRBV20-1 with TRBJ2-2; the D call of TRBD2 rests on TCRdb alone, since no DNA is present to check it. This CDR3 contains 20 residues. CDR1 DFQATT and CDR2 SNEGSKA come from the germline V gene (reference sequence).

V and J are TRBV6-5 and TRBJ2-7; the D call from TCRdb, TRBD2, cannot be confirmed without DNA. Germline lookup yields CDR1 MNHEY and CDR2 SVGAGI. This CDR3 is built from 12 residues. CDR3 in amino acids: CASSLAGGEQYF.